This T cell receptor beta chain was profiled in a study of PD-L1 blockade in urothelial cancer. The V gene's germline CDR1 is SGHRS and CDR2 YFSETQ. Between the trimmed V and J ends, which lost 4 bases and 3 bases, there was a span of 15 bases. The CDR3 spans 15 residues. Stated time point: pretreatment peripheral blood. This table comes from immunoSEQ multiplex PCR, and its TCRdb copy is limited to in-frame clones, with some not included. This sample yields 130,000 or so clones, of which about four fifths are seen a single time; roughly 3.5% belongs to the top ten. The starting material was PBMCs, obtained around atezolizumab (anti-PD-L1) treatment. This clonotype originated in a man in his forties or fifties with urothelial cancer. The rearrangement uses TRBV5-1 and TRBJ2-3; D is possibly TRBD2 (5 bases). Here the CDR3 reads CASSLFSGGTDTQYF. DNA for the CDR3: TGCGCCAGCAGCCTCTTCTCCGGAGGTACAGATACGCAGTATTTT.